The present entry profiles one TCR beta chain with its context. The PCR ran on 60 Vbeta and 13 Jbeta primers. Profiling relied on immunoSEQ multiplex PCR, and the TCRdb table lists in-frame clones only, not all of them. The sample consists of about 180,000 clones, around 80% of them appearing once. These data come from a study of cytomegalovirus exposure and HLA in healthy donors. The V end lost 1 base, the J end lost 11 bases, and 23 bases lay between the germline ends. This CDR3 region has 16 residues. In germline, CDR1 is SEHNR, CDR2 FQNEAQ (reference sequence). The chain combines TRBV7-9 with TRBJ1-1; the D is unclear. Sequencing was performed on PBMCs. The receptor was isolated from a girl aged 10 to 17 in good health and CMV-seropositive. The CDR3 spells CASSLVVSRDNFGAFF. CDR3 in DNA: TGTGCCAGCAGCTTAGTAGTTTCTCGGGATAATTTTGGGGCTTTCTTT. Full variable domain (rest looked up from reference TRBV7-9 and TRBJ1-1): DTGVSQNPRHKITKRGQNVTFRCDPISEHNRLYWYRQTLGQGPEFLTYFQNEAQLEKSRLLSDRFSAERPKGSFSTLEIQRTEQGDSAMYLCASSLVVSRDNFGAFFGQGTRLTVV.